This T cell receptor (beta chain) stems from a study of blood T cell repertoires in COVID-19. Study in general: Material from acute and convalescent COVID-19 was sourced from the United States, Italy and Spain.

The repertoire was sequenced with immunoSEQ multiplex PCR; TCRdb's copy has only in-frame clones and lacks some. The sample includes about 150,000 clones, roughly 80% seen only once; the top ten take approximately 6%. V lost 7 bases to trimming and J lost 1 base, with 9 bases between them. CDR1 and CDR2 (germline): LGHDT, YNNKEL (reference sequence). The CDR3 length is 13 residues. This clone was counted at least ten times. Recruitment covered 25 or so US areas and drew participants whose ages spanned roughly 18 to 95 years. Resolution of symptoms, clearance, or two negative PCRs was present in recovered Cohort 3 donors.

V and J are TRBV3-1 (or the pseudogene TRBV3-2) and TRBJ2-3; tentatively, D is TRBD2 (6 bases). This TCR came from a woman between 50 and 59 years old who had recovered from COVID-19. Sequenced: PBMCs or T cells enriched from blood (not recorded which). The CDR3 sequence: CASNERGTDTQYF. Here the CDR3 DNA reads TGTGCCAGCAATGAGCGGGGCACAGATACGCAGTATTTT.